The clone carrying this TCR beta chain has only a few counts. The data were taken from a study of blood T cell repertoires in COVID-19. Whole-study context: COVID-19 samples from acute and convalescent phases originated in the United States, Italy and Spain. From T cells, B-cell-depleted T cells, or PBMCs came the material, which was cDNA or gDNA.

The CDR3 length is 15 residues. V lost 0 bases and J lost 5; bases outside the gene matches: 4. Germline values: CDR1 SGHVS, CDR2 FQNEAQ. As handled by the study authors: Scientists estimated how many nucleated cells there were by amplifying reference gene primers. Libraries were prepared by immunoSEQ multiplex PCR; TCRdb keeps only in-frame clonotypes and omits some of them. The DNA gave D and trimming, while V, J and clone size come from that table. The sample contains 130,000 or so clones, about 80% of which appear only once. The chain couples TRBV7-8 to TRBJ1-5, with 7 bases aligning to TRBD1. Sequencing was carried out using peripheral blood. This clonotype was sampled from a human donor in a cohort sampled during active COVID-19. The CDR3 nucleotides are TGTGCCAGCAGCTTAGCCGACAGGGCTTATCAGCCCCAGCATTTT. As protein: CASSLADRAYQPQHF.